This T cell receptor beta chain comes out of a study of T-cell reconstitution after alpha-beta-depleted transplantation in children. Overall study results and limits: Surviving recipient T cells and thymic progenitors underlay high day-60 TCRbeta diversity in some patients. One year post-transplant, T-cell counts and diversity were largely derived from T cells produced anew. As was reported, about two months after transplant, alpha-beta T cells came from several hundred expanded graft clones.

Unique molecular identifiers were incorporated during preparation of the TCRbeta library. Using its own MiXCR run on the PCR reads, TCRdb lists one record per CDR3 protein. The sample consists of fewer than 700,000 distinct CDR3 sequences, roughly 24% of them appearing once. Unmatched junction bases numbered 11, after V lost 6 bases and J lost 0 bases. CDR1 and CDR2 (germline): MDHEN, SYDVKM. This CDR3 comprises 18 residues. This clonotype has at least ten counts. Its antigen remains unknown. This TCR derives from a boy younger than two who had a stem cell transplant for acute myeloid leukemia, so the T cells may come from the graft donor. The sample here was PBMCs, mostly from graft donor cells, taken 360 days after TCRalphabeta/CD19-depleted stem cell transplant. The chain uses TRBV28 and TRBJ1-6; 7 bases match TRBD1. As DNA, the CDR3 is TGTGCCAGCAGATTCAGGGGGTATTCAAGCTCCTATAATTCACCCCTCCACTTT. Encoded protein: CASRFRGYSSSYNSPLHF.